This TCR beta chain was obtained from a study of T cell changes during pregnancy in multiple sclerosis. Sequencing was performed with immunoSEQ multiplex PCR; in TCRdb, only in-frame clones are kept and a portion is missing. The sample gives about 1,200 clones, 75% to 90% of which show up once; 40% to 55% is in the top ten. Germline V gene sequence: CDR1 SGHDN, CDR2 FVKESK. Losses at the gene ends were 0 bases for V and 4 bases for J; bases not matched to a gene: 8. The CDR3 loop spans 17 amino acids. The sequencing sample was made of CD4+ T cells from PBMCs (not recorded whether the cells were cultured). The receptor was isolated from a female patient with multiple sclerosis, enrolled in a pregnancy study. Some clones in this sample may be carry-over from other donors' samples. The V call is TRBV14, the J call TRBJ2-1, with 8 bases that match TRBD2. The chain's CDR3 is CASSQDIRLANYNEQFF. CDR3 in DNA: TGTGCCAGCAGCCAAGATATACGACTAGCGAATTACAATGAGCAGTTCTTC. The full variable domain, its missing parts supplied by reference TRBV14 and TRBJ2-1, is EAGVTQFPSHSVIEKGQTVTLRCDPISGHDNLYWYRRVMGKEIKFLLHFVKESKQDESGMPNNRFLAERTGGTYSTLKVQPAELEDSGVYFCASSQDIRLANYNEQFFGPGTRLTVL.